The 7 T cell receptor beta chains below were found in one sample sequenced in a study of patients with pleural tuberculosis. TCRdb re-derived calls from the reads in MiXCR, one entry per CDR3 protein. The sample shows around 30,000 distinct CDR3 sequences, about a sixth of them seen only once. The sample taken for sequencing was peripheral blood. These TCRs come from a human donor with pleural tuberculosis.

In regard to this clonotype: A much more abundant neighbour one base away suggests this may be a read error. The chain's CDR3 is CAWRTSGSSHNEQFF. For the CDR3, the DNA is TGTGCCTGGAGGACTAGCGGGAGCTCCCACAATGAGCAGTTCTTC. This rearrangement joins TRBV30 to TRBJ2-1, with TRBD2 identical over 12 bases. This CDR3 spans 15 amino acids. Germline CDR1 GTSNPN, CDR2 SVGIG (reference sequence).

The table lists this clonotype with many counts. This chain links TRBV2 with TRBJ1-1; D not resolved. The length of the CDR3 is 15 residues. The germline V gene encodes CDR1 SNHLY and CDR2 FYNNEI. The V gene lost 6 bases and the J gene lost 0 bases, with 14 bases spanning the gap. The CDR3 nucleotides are TGTGCCAGCAGGGACGACCACACTATGAACACTGAAGCTTTCTTT. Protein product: CASRDDHTMNTEAFF.

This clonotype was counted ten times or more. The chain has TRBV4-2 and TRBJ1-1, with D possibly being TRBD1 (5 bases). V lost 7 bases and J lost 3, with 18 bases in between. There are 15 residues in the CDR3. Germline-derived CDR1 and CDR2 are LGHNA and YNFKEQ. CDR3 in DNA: TGTGCCAGCATACGGGGGACCCTTGTGGACACTGAAGCTTTCTTT. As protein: CASIRGTLVDTEAFF.

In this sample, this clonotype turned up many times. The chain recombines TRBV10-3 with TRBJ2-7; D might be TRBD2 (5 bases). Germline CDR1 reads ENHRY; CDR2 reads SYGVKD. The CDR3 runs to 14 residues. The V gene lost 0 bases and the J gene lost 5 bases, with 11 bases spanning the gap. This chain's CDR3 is CAISESAGVHEQYF. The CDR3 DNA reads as TGTGCCATCAGTGAGTCAGCCGGGGTCCACGAGCAGTACTTC.

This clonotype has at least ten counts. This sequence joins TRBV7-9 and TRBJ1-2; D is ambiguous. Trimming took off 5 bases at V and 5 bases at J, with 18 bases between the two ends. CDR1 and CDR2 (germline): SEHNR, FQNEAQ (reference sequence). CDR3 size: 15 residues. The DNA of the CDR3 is TGTGCCAGCAGCACTGGGTCCGGGGATTTTTATGGCTACACCTTC. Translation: CASSTGSGDFYGYTF. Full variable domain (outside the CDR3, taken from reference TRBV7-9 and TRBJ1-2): DTGVSQNPRHKITKRGQNVTFRCDPISEHNRLYWYRQTLGQGPEFLTYFQNEAQLEKSRLLSDRFSAERPKGSFSTLEIQRTEQGDSAMYLCASSTGSGDFYGYTFGSGTRLTVV.

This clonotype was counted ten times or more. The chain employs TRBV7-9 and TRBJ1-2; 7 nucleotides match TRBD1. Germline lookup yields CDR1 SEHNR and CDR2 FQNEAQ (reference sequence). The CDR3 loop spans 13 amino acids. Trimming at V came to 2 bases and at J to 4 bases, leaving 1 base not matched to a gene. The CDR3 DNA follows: TGTGCCAGCAGCTTAAACAGGGGCTATGGCTACACCTTC. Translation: CASSLNRGYGYTF.

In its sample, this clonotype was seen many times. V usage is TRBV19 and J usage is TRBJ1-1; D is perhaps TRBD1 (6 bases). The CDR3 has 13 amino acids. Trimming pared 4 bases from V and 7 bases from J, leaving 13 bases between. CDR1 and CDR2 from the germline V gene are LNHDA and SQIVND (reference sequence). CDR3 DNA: TGTGCCAGTAGTACCAAGGGGGGACTTGAAGCTTTCTTT. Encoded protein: CASSTKGGLEAFF.